The 17 T cell receptor beta chains below all came from one sample that was sequenced in a study of regulatory T cells in long-lasting Graves disease. Time point reported: newly diagnosed GD, antithyroid drugs for less than 3 months. PBMC RNA was the source of the TCR library. Building the TCR beta libraries relied on iRepertoire HTBI primers, and CDR3 regions underwent Arm-PCR. TCRdb independently ran MiXCR on the multiplex PCR reads; one entry per CDR3 protein. The sample consists of about 540,000 distinct CDR3 sequences, roughly 12% of them appearing once. Another study also made use of these data, one on T cells in Graves' hyperthyroidism and ophthalmopathy.

The sequences come from peripheral blood mononuclear cells (PBMCs), collected at new diagnosis, from a patient treated with antithyroid drugs. These receptor sequences come from a man under 40 with Graves disease.

This clonotype was found a few times. The chain carries TRBV6-1 and TRBJ1-1, with 8 bases that match TRBD1. This CDR3 spans 18 amino acids. Germline V CDR1 and CDR2: MNHNS, SASEGT. V lost 4 bases to trimming and J lost 3 bases; unmatched junction nucleotides: 16. The CDR3 protein is CASSGANPVRGLDTEAFF. In DNA, the CDR3 is TGTGCCAGCAGTGGAGCGAACCCTGTCAGGGGGCTAGACACTGAAGCTTTCTTT.

Only a few counts were recorded for this clonotype. The chain is built from TRBV6-1 and TRBJ2-7; 7 bases line up with TRBD1. V lost 3 bases, J lost 4 bases, and 6 bases stayed unmatched. Per the germline V gene, CDR1 is MNHNS and CDR2 is SASEGT. The CDR3 is 14 residues long. CDR3 DNA: TGTGCCAGCAGTGATCGACAGGGAGCATACGAGCAGTACTTC. Residues: CASSDRQGAYEQYF.

This clonotype has at least ten counts. V gene TRBV10-3 combines with J gene TRBJ2-7; 10 nucleotides match TRBD2. CDR1 and CDR2 from the germline V gene are ENHRY and SYGVKD. The V segment lost 4 bases and the J segment 5 bases; nucleotides outside the gene matches: 8. This CDR3 is built from 15 residues. The CDR3: CAISAKREGYNEQYF. The CDR3 DNA reads as TGTGCCATCAGTGCAAAGCGGGAGGGGTATAACGAGCAGTACTTC.

The chain has TRBV4-2 and TRBJ2-5; TRBD2 might be the D (6 bases). Germline V gives CDR1 LGHNA, CDR2 YNFKEQ. V lost 1 base and J lost 4, with 10 bases in between. The CDR3 covers 14 residues. The CDR3 DNA reads TGTGCCAGCAGCCAAGGGTGGGACTCAGAGACCCAGTACTTC. Translation gives CASSQGWDSETQYF.

This clonotype has only one observation. One base away lies a much larger clone, so this may be a sequencing read error. V and J are TRBV6-2 or TRBV6-3 and TRBJ2-7; TRBD1 matches at 8 bases. Germline V gene data show CDR1 as MNHEY and CDR2 as SVGEGT. The CDR3 covers 18 residues. The trim removed 7 bases at V and 3 bases at J, leaving 20 bases unmatched. CDR3 protein: CASNYPKLGQGGGYEQYF. CDR3 DNA sequence: TGTGCCAGCAATTATCCCAAACTCGGACAGGGAGGAGGCTACGAGCAGTACTTC.

This clonotype came up many times. V and J are TRBV28 and TRBJ2-7; TRBD1 matches 9 bases. The V gene end was trimmed by 6 bases and the J gene end by 7 bases; junction bases not matched to a gene: 13. Germline CDR1 reads MDHEN; CDR2 reads SYDVKM. The CDR3 contains 15 residues. The CDR3 protein is CASRTPGQGGGEQYF. As DNA, the CDR3 is TGTGCCAGCAGGACGCCGGGACAGGGAGGAGGTGAGCAGTACTTC.

This clonotype came up many times. The V gene is TRBV20-1, the J gene TRBJ2-7; 7 nucleotides align to TRBD2. Germline trimming cut 5 bases from V and 0 bases from J; bases unmatched to any gene: 7. Per the germline V gene, CDR1 is DFQATT and CDR2 is SNEGSKA (reference sequence). The CDR3 is 14 amino acids. CDR3 bases: TGCAGTGCTTGTCGACTAGCCGTCTCCTACGAGCAGTACTTC. Protein: CSACRLAVSYEQYF.

This clonotype has ten or more counts. The chain couples TRBV3-1 to TRBJ2-7; 11 nucleotides align to TRBD2. This CDR3 has 14 amino acids. Germline CDR1 reads LGHDT; CDR2 reads YNNKEL (reference sequence). V lost 9 bases, J lost 1 base, and 5 bases stayed unmatched. CDR3 in amino acids: CASLGTSGSYEQYF. CDR3 DNA: TGTGCCAGTTTGGGGACTAGCGGATCCTACGAGCAGTACTTC.

This clonotype was detected many times. V usage is TRBV6-2 or TRBV6-3 and J usage is TRBJ2-1, with 12 positions matching TRBD2. The CDR3 sequence is 15 residues long. With V trimmed by 0 bases and J by 6 bases, 0 bases remained unmatched. The germline V gene encodes CDR1 MNHEY and CDR2 SVGEGT. The CDR3 DNA follows: TGTGCCAGCAGTTACTCGACTAGCGGGAGCAATGAGCAGTTCTTC. This encodes CASSYSTSGSNEQFF.

This clonotype came up a few times. The chain combines TRBV5-1 with TRBJ2-2, with D maybe TRBD2 (7 bases). The germline V gene has CDR1 SGHRS and CDR2 YFSETQ. V was cut by 2 bases and J by 11 bases, with 13 bases left in between. This CDR3 region has 13 residues. CDR3 loop: CASSLSGGPELFF. The CDR3 DNA is TGCGCCAGCAGCTTATCGGGGGGCCCAGAGCTGTTTTTT. The full variable domain, with the rest looked up from reference TRBV5-1 and TRBJ2-2, is KAGVTQTPRYLIKTRGQQVTLSCSPISGHRSVSWYQQTPGQGLQFLFEYFSETQRNKGNFPGRFSGRQFSNSRSEMNVSTLELGDSALYLCASSLSGGPELFFGEGSRLTVL.

This clonotype was detected ten times or more. This sequence joins TRBV11-1 and TRBJ2-7; D is possibly TRBD2 (6 bases). This CDR3 is built from 14 residues. CDR1 and CDR2 (germline): SGHAT, FQDESV (reference sequence). Trimming cost V 1 base and J 6 bases, with 13 bases left between them. CDR3 residues: CASSLERDSSEQYF. The CDR3 DNA sequence: TGTGCCAGCAGCTTAGAACGGGACTCTTCCGAGCAGTACTTC.

Worth noting for this clonotype: At one end, the junction sequence differs from germline, possibly due to a read error. This rearrangement joins TRBV12-3 or TRBV12-4 to TRBJ2-1, with D possibly being TRBD2 (6 bases). CDR3 length equals 18 residues. The CDR3 region is CASSFNRGGERLYNERFF. The DNA of the CDR3 is TGTGCCAGCAGTTTTAATCGCGGCGGGGAGCGGCTCTACAATGAGCGGTTCTTC.

Ten or more counts support this clonotype. The chain uses TRBV29-1 and TRBJ2-1; 9 positions agree with TRBD2. The V and J ends lost 2 bases and 8 bases, in that order; junction bases with no gene match: 7. The CDR3 loop spans 14 amino acids. Germline assignment: CDR1 SQVTM and CDR2 ANQGSEA. CDR3 in DNA: TGCAGCGTTGAAATGGCGGGAGGGTTCGATGAGCAGTTCTTC. Protein product: CSVEMAGGFDEQFF.

This clonotype has more than one count but fewer than ten. The gene calls are TRBV5-1 and TRBJ2-3, with TRBD2 as a possible D gene (5 bases). This CDR3 is built from 12 residues. Germline-derived CDR1 and CDR2 are SGHRS and YFSETQ. The ends were cut back, 3 bases at V and 5 bases at J, with 7 bases in the middle. CDR3 sequence reads: CASSSEGDTQYF. DNA of the CDR3: TGCGCCAGCAGCTCCGAGGGAGATACGCAGTATTTT.

The chain employs TRBV6-1 and TRBJ2-3; D is unresolved. The CDR3 runs to 13 residues. The V gene lost 1 base and the J gene lost 6 bases, with 8 bases spanning the gap. The germline gives CDR1 MNHNS, CDR2 SASEGT. The CDR3 nucleotides read TGTGCCAGCAGTGAAGGACATGGGGATACGCAGTATTTT. As protein: CASSEGHGDTQYF.

This clonotype was detected a few times. A much larger clone is a single base away; this may be a read error. Given the absence of the conserved phenylalanine or tryptophan at the CDR3 end, a read error is likely. The V and J genes are TRBV20-1 and TRBJ2-1; 8 positions agree with TRBD1. This CDR3 contains 15 residues. J was trimmed by 8 bases and V by 6 bases; bases with no gene match: 15. Germline lookup yields CDR1 DFQATT and CDR2 SNEGSKA (reference sequence). The CDR3 here is CSAADRGKDQDEQFL. CDR3 bases: TGCAGTGCCGCAGACAGGGGAAAGGACCAGGATGAGCAGTTCCTC.

This clonotype has just a few counts. This chain connects TRBV27 to TRBJ1-3; the D gene is possibly TRBD1 (5 bases). CDR3 length: 13 amino acids. Per the germline V gene, CDR1 is MNHEY and CDR2 is SMNVEV (reference sequence). Trimming shortened V by 6 bases and J by 4 bases, and 10 bases separated the two germline ends. In DNA, the CDR3 is TGTGCCAGCAGCTCCAGGGAGGGAAACACCATATATTTT. Its protein product is CASSSREGNTIYF.